Below are 9 T cell receptor beta chains sequenced from a single sample in a study of blood T cell repertoires in COVID-19. Generated by immunoSEQ multiplex PCR, the TCRdb table keeps only in-frame clones and is missing some. The sample shows about 430,000 clones, 70% to 90% of them seen only once. The sequenced sample consisted of PBMCs or T cells enriched from blood (not recorded which). These receptors originate from a woman younger than 30 who had been exposed to COVID-19.

This clone was observed a few times. This chain joins TRBV28 and TRBJ2-7; D might be TRBD2 (7 bases). The ends were cut back, 11 bases at V and 6 bases at J, with 17 bases in the middle. CDR1 and CDR2 (germline): MDHEN, SYDVKM. The CDR3 runs 12 residues. CDR3 coding DNA: TGTGCCGTCGGCGGGGGCCCCCCCGAGCAGTACTTC. As protein: CAVGGGPPEQYF.

The V gene is TRBV28, the J gene TRBJ2-7, with 7 bases identical to TRBD2. The CDR3 is made up of 15 amino acids. Germline lookup yields CDR1 MDHEN and CDR2 SYDVKM. V lost 4 bases to trimming and J lost 0 bases; unmatched junction nucleotides: 6. As DNA, the CDR3 is TGTGCCAGCAGTTCTCCGGGCGGGAGCTCCTACGAGCAGTACTTC. The encoded protein is CASSSPGGSSYEQYF.

The V and J genes are TRBV15 and TRBJ1-1, with a tentative D call TRBD1 (5 bases). This CDR3 region has 14 residues. V lost 0 bases to trimming and J lost 1 base, with 6 bases between them. The germline V gene encodes CDR1 LNHNV and CDR2 YYDKDF (reference sequence). The CDR3 here is CATSRDGQNTEAFF. The CDR3 coding sequence is TGTGCCACCAGCAGAGACGGACAGAACACTGAAGCTTTCTTT.

The rearrangement joins TRBV11-2 to TRBJ2-1, with a weak D call TRBD2 (5 bases). V dropped 5 bases and J dropped 3 bases, with 17 bases sitting between them. This CDR3 has 16 amino acids. The germline gives CDR1 SGHAT, CDR2 FQNNGV. The CDR3 DNA sequence: TGTGCCAGCAGCCCGAGGGTAGGGCCCCGCTACAATGAGCAGTTCTTC. It codes for CASSPRVGPRYNEQFF.

The chain is built from TRBV6-2 or TRBV6-3 and TRBJ1-5, with D perhaps matching TRBD1 (5 bases). CDR1 and CDR2 from the germline V gene are MNHEY and SVGEGT. Trimming removed 0 bases from V and 7 bases from J, with 13 bases in between. The CDR3 consists of 15 residues. CDR3 loop: CASSYSVRVDQPQHF. The CDR3 nucleotides are TGTGCCAGCAGTTACTCGGTCAGGGTAGACCAGCCCCAGCATTTT.

V and J are TRBV9 and TRBJ2-1; 9 bases match TRBD1. CDR1 is SGDLS and CDR2 is YYNGEE in the germline V gene. The CDR3 runs 15 residues. J lost 2 bases, V lost 3 bases, and 3 bases had no gene match. The CDR3 nucleotides are TGTGCCAGCAGCGCCCGGGACAGGGCCTACAATGAGCAGTTCTTC. It is translated as CASSARDRAYNEQFF.

The chain has TRBV12-3 or TRBV12-4 and TRBJ1-6; 7 nucleotides align to TRBD1. The CDR3 spans 13 residues. The V gene end was trimmed by 6 bases and the J gene end by 10 bases; junction bases not matched to a gene: 6. CDR3 nucleotides: TGTGCCAGCAGGTTGACAGGGCAGTCACCCCTCCACTTT. Amino acid sequence: CASRLTGQSPLHF.

V gene TRBV5-5 combines with J gene TRBJ2-7; D is unclear. Germline-derived CDR1 and CDR2 are SGHKS and YYEKEE (reference sequence). V gave up 0 bases and J gave up 1 base, with 11 bases separating them. The CDR3 spans 15 residues. Here the CDR3 DNA reads TGTGCCAGCAGCTTGGGATGGGCCACATCCTACGAGCAGTACTTC. Encoded protein: CASSLGWATSYEQYF.

This clone has a handful of counts. V is TRBV5-4 and J is TRBJ1-2, with D hard to call. This CDR3 comprises 14 residues. Germline CDR1 is SGHNT and CDR2 is YYREEE (reference sequence). The ends were cut back, 1 base at V and 0 bases at J, with 7 bases in the middle. The CDR3 loop is CASSLFLTNYGYTF. CDR3 nucleotide sequence: TGTGCCAGCAGCTTGTTCCTTACTAACTATGGCTACACCTTC.